These 19 T cell receptor beta chains share one sample of origin, sequenced in a study of cytomegalovirus exposure and HLA in healthy donors. Primers: 60 Vbeta forward and 13 Jbeta reverse. Data came from immunoSEQ multiplex PCR; TCRdb stores just in-frame clones and leaves some out. This sample's clone table lists over 70,000 clones. Sequencing input: PBMCs. The receptors were sampled from a woman aged 40 to 55 in good health and CMV-seropositive.

J is TRBJ2-5 and V is TRBV7-6; D unresolved. Trimming took off 5 bases at V and 0 bases at J, with 4 bases between the two ends. CDR1 is SGHVS, CDR2 FNYEAQ, per germline. The CDR3 loop spans 12 amino acids. The CDR3 bases are TGTGCCAGCAGCCTGTACCAAGAGACCCAGTACTTC. Amino acid sequence: CASSLYQETQYF.

This chain links TRBV9 with TRBJ1-3, with 7 positions matching TRBD1. The V gene end was trimmed by 3 bases and the J gene end by 0 bases; junction bases not matched to a gene: 3. Germline CDR1 and CDR2: SGDLS and YYNGEE. CDR3 length equals 15 residues. The DNA for the CDR3 is TGTGCCAGCAGCGCAGGGGACAGCTCTGGAAACACCATATATTTT. Translated, it gives CASSAGDSSGNTIYF.

The gene calls are TRBV5-1 and TRBJ2-3; 9 nucleotides line up with TRBD2. The germline CDR1 and CDR2 sequences are SGHRS and YFSETQ. The V gene end was trimmed by 4 bases and the J gene end by 5 bases; junction bases not matched to a gene: 8. The CDR3 totals 15 residues. CDR3 nucleotides: TGCGCCAGCAGCGCCGATAGCGGGAGACGAGATACGCAGTATTTT. Translated: CASSADSGRRDTQYF.

The chain carries TRBV5-4 and TRBJ2-7, with 7 positions matching TRBD2. The germline V gene encodes CDR1 SGHNT and CDR2 YYREEE (reference sequence). The J segment lost 0 bases and the V segment lost 0 bases, leaving 3 bases of the junction unmatched. The CDR3 has 15 amino acids. CDR3 bases: TGTGCCAGCAGCTTGGCAGCGGGACCCTCCTACGAGCAGTACTTC. It yields the protein CASSLAAGPSYEQYF.

This chain connects TRBV19 to TRBJ1-2; 8 nucleotides align to TRBD1. Trimming cost V 5 bases and J 4 bases; bases outside gene matches: 6. The germline V gene encodes CDR1 LNHDA and CDR2 SQIVND (reference sequence). CDR3 size: 14 residues. CDR3 coding DNA: TGTGCCAGTAGTGGGACAGGCGAAGTCTATGGCTACACCTTC. This sequence encodes CASSGTGEVYGYTF.

This chain links TRBV6-6 with TRBJ1-5; possibly TRBD1 for D (5 bases). Trimming shortened V by 7 bases and J by 9 bases, and 13 bases separated the two germline ends. Germline V gene lookup returns CDR1 MNHNY and CDR2 SVGAGI (reference sequence). This CDR3 has 12 residues. The chain's CDR3 is CASTAGSRPQHF. The CDR3, as DNA: TGTGCCAGCACCGCAGGGTCGCGGCCCCAGCATTTT.

V gene TRBV9 combines with J gene TRBJ2-3; TRBD1 matches 8 bases. Germline-derived CDR1 and CDR2 are SGDLS and YYNGEE. This CDR3 contains 16 residues. V dropped 3 bases and J dropped 3; count of bases not matched to a gene: 9. CDR3 region: CASSAVDRGSTDTQYF. Written as DNA, the CDR3 is TGTGCCAGCAGCGCCGTAGACAGGGGATCAACAGATACGCAGTATTTT.

The gene calls are TRBV27 and TRBJ2-3; D unresolved. Per germline, CDR1 MNHEY and CDR2 SMNVEV (reference sequence). CDR3 length: 13 amino acids. Trimming shortened V by 6 bases and J by 3 bases, and 10 bases separated the two germline ends. The CDR3 here is CASSHRETDTQYF. CDR3 DNA: TGTGCCAGCAGCCACCGAGAGACAGATACGCAGTATTTT.

The chain uses TRBV19 and TRBJ1-1; D is ambiguous. V was trimmed by 1 base and J by 7 bases, leaving 13 bases between them. CDR1 and CDR2 (germline): LNHDA, SQIVND (reference sequence). The CDR3 contains 14 residues. The CDR3: CASSIVGGNFEAFF. For the CDR3, the DNA is TGTGCCAGTAGTATAGTAGGAGGAAATTTTGAAGCTTTCTTT.

This chain links TRBV7-2 with TRBJ1-2; maybe TRBD1 (6 bases). The CDR3 has 15 amino acids. Germline V gene data show CDR1 as SGHTA and CDR2 as FQGNSA. V lost 5 bases and J lost 0, with 13 bases in between. The CDR3 region is CASSPREGANYGYTF. The CDR3 DNA follows: TGTGCCAGCAGCCCCCGGGAGGGGGCTAACTATGGCTACACCTTC. The complete variable domain, with remaining parts taken from reference TRBV7-2 and TRBJ1-2, reads GAGVSQSPSNKVTEKGKDVELRCDPISGHTALYWYRQSLGQGLEFLIYFQGNSAPDKSGLPSDRFSAERTGGSVSTLTIQRTQQEDSAVYLCASSPREGANYGYTFGSGTRLTVV.

The chain links TRBV6-1 to TRBJ1-3; tentatively, D is TRBD1 (5 bases). CDR3 length: 14 residues. Germline assignment: CDR1 MNHNS and CDR2 SASEGT. V lost 4 bases and J 5 bases, leaving 12 bases between the germline ends. The CDR3 nucleotides read TGTGCCAGCAGTGCGGACACGCCGAGAAACACCATATATTTT. Its translation: CASSADTPRNTIYF.

The chain links TRBV15 to TRBJ2-7, with D tentatively TRBD1 (6 bases). V lost 2 bases and J lost 5, with 10 bases in between. Per the germline V gene, CDR1 is LNHNV and CDR2 is YYDKDF (reference sequence). This CDR3 contains 13 residues. This CDR3 is CATSRIWTDEQYF. The CDR3 DNA is TGTGCCACCAGCAGAATCTGGACAGACGAGCAGTACTTC.

For the CDR3, the DNA is TGCAGCGTTGAAGATCAGTTCGGCGGGGATCACTATGGCTACACCTTC. It encodes CSVEDQFGGDHYGYTF. The chain links TRBV29-1 to TRBJ1-2; the D is unclear. This CDR3 region has 16 residues. V shed 0 bases and J shed 3 bases, with 17 bases lying between them. CDR1 SQVTM and CDR2 ANQGSEA come from the germline V gene.

This chain joins TRBV11-2 and TRBJ2-3, with 10 bases identical to TRBD2. CDR1 is SGHAT and CDR2 is FQNNGV in the germline V gene. After removal of 7 bases from V and 9 bases from J, the junction contained 13 bases not matched to a gene. This CDR3 has 15 amino acids. The CDR3 sequence is CASTHERGGRRTQYF. The CDR3, as DNA: TGTGCCAGCACCCACGAGCGGGGGGGCCGAAGAACGCAGTATTTT.

The chain couples TRBV7-3 to TRBJ2-1; D uncertain. The CDR3 runs to 15 residues. V shed 5 bases and J shed 0 bases, with 11 bases lying between them. Germline CDR1 is SGHTA and CDR2 is FQGTGA. The CDR3 region has the DNA TGTGCCAGCAGCACCGGCACTACCTCCTACAATGAGCAGTTCTTC. This codes for CASSTGTTSYNEQFF. Drawing the rest from reference TRBV7-3 and TRBJ2-1, the complete variable domain is GAGVSQTPSNKVTEKGKYVELRCDPISGHTALYWYRQSLGQGPEFLIYFQGTGAADDSGLPNDRFFAVRPEGSVSTLKIQRTERGDSAVYLCASSTGTTSYNEQFFGPGTRLTVL.

The chain carries TRBV10-3 and TRBJ1-5; D call uncertain. Germline-derived CDR1 and CDR2 are ENHRY and SYGVKD. The length of the CDR3 is 13 residues. V was cut by 6 bases and J by 0 bases, with 6 bases left in between. The CDR3 nucleotides are TGTGCCATCAGCGGGTATAGCAATCAGCCCCAGCATTTT. Encoded protein: CAISGYSNQPQHF.

The V call is TRBV6-1, the J call TRBJ2-3, with 8 positions matching TRBD2. Trimming took 5 bases from V and 6 from J; bases not matched to a gene: 4. CDR3 length equals 13 residues. Germline loops: CDR1 MNHNS, CDR2 SASEGT. The CDR3 DNA follows: TGTGCCAGCAGTTTCGGGGGGGCGGATACGCAGTATTTT. Protein sequence: CASSFGGADTQYF.

The chain links TRBV19 to TRBJ1-1; weak D call: TRBD1 (6 bases). V lost 7 bases to trimming and J lost 9 bases, with 24 bases between them. The germline gives CDR1 LNHDA, CDR2 SQIVND (reference sequence). The CDR3 runs 15 residues. The CDR3 sequence is CASKDLTTGYRKAFF. CDR3 nucleotides: TGTGCCAGTAAGGATTTGACGACAGGCTACCGAAAAGCTTTCTTT.

The chain employs TRBV6-1 and TRBJ2-2, with 9 bases that match TRBD1. The CDR3 has 16 amino acids. In germline, CDR1 is MNHNS, CDR2 SASEGT. Trimming took 2 bases from V and 7 from J; bases not matched to a gene: 8. CDR3 sequence reads: CASSEPGQGGRGELFF. In DNA, the CDR3 is TGTGCCAGCAGTGAACCGGGACAGGGTGGCCGCGGGGAGCTGTTTTTT.